This is a list of T cell receptor beta chains from one sample in a study of blood T cell repertoires in COVID-19. Sequencing was performed with immunoSEQ multiplex PCR; in TCRdb, only in-frame clones are kept and a portion is missing. The top ten clones hold less than 6.5% of a sample with 200,000 to 300,000 clones, more than 80% of them seen once. The specimen was peripheral blood. Receptors were obtained from a human donor in a cohort sampled during active COVID-19. Each CDR3 is given with its conserved first and last residue. The D gene is left open where the match is weak. Not every row has a clone size; where given, it reads once, few, many or a size class.

D: TRBD2
V: TRBV7-9
size: -
J: TRBJ2-1
DNA: TGTGCCAGCAGCTCTACTAGCGGGAGAGGCAATGAGCAGTTCTTC
CDR3: CASSSTSGRGNEQFF

D: -
V: TRBV25-1
size: -
J: TRBJ1-2
DNA: TGTGCCAGCAGTCTAGGATGGGGGGAAGAAAGCTACACCTTC
CDR3: CASSLGWGEESYTF

D: -
V: TRBV29-1
size: -
J: TRBJ1-2
DNA: TGCAGCGTTGAAGAGGGTCCGGACAAGGCTACCTTC
CDR3: CSVEEGPDKATF

D: -
V: TRBV7-9
size: -
J: TRBJ1-2
DNA: TGTGCCAGCAGCTTCGGCATGGACAGCGCTAACTATGGCTACACCTTC
CDR3: CASSFGMDSANYGYTF

D: -
V: TRBV6-1
size: -
J: TRBJ1-6
DNA: TGTGCCAGCAGCCGCCGAGGACAAAATAATTCACCCCTCCACTTT
CDR3: CASSRRGQNNSPLHF

D: TRBD1
V: TRBV5-1
size: -
J: TRBJ1-2
DNA: TGCGCCAGCAGCTCGGCACTGCAGGGGGCTGAGGATGGCTACACCTTC
CDR3: CASSSALQGAEDGYTF

D: TRBD2
V: TRBV12-5
size: -
J: TRBJ2-1
DNA: TGTGCTAGTGGTTCTGGACTAGTGGACAATGAGCAGTTCTTC
CDR3: CASGSGLVDNEQFF

D: -
V: TRBV7-2
size: -
J: TRBJ1-2
DNA: TGTGCCAGCAACACGCAGGTGGGACAATCTGGCTACACCTTC
CDR3: CASNTQVGQSGYTF

D: -
V: TRBV5-1
size: -
J: TRBJ2-2
DNA: TGCGCCAGCAGCTTGGGCCTACAGCCCGCGAACACCGGGGAGCTGTTTTTT
CDR3: CASSLGLQPANTGELFF

D: -
V: TRBV28
size: few
J: TRBJ2-3
DNA: TGTGCCAGCAGTTCGCTTGTCCAGGGGAGTAGGAGAGATACGCAGTATTTT
CDR3: CASSSLVQGSRRDTQYF

D: TRBD2
V: TRBV15
size: -
J: TRBJ2-3
DNA: TGTGCCACCAGCAGCCCAGGGACTAGCGGGTACACAGATACGCAGTATTTT
CDR3: CATSSPGTSGYTDTQYF

D: TRBD2
V: TRBV14
size: -
J: TRBJ2-1
DNA: TGTGCCAGCAGCCAAGTATCCAGCGGGAGTCACAATGAGCAGTTCTTC
CDR3: CASSQVSSGSHNEQFF

D: TRBD1
V: TRBV12-3/TRBV12-4
size: -
J: TRBJ1-2
DNA: TGTGCCAGCAGCCAGGACAGGGGCTATGGCTACACCTTC
CDR3: CASSQDRGYGYTF

D: TRBD1
V: TRBV29-1
size: once
J: TRBJ1-2
DNA: TGCAGCGTTGAAGATAGGCGGGACAGGGGCTTGGGCTACACCTTC
CDR3: CSVEDRRDRGLGYTF

D: TRBD2
V: TRBV27
size: -
J: TRBJ2-1
DNA: TGTGCCAGCAGTAGCATAGCGGGAGGGCCACCGAATGAGCAGTTCTTC
CDR3: CASSSIAGGPPNEQFF

D: -
V: TRBV3-1/TRBV3-2
size: -
J: TRBJ1-3
DNA: TGTGCCAGCAGCCAATTTCTAGGATCTGGAAACACCATATATTTT
CDR3: CASSQFLGSGNTIYF

D: TRBD1
V: TRBV5-1
size: -
J: TRBJ1-2
DNA: TGCGCCAGCAGCTCGACAGGGGCGGGGGTCTATGGCTACACCTTC
CDR3: CASSSTGAGVYGYTF

D: TRBD1
V: TRBV19
size: -
J: TRBJ1-5
DNA: TGTGCCAGTATCAGTGGAGGAAGACAGGGTATACAGCCCCAGCATTTT
CDR3: CASISGGRQGIQPQHF

D: TRBD1
V: TRBV10-3
size: -
J: TRBJ1-1
DNA: TGTGCCATCAGAGACCAACAGGGGGCTTACACTGAAGCTTTCTTT
CDR3: CAIRDQQGAYTEAFF

D: -
V: TRBV12-3/TRBV12-4
size: -
J: TRBJ2-5
DNA: TGTGCCAGCAGTTTACAGGGTTCCGGGACCCAGTACTTC
CDR3: CASSLQGSGTQYF

D: TRBD1
V: TRBV10-2
size: -
J: TRBJ1-2
DNA: TGCGCCAGCAGTGAGTCAGGGGGCACTGGCTACACCTTC
CDR3: CASSESGGTGYTF

D: -
V: TRBV5-4
size: -
J: TRBJ1-4
DNA: TGTGCCAGCAGCTGGAAACAGGGTAATGAAAAACTGTTTTTT
CDR3: CASSWKQGNEKLFF

D: -
V: TRBV28
size: -
J: TRBJ1-5
DNA: TGTGCCAGCAGTTTATTTGTAGGGGCAGGGGGCAATCAGCCCCAGCATTTT
CDR3: CASSLFVGAGGNQPQHF

D: TRBD1
V: TRBV24-1
size: -
J: TRBJ1-2
DNA: TGTGCCACCAGTGATTTCGGACAGGGCGGTGTGTATGGCTACACCTTC
CDR3: CATSDFGQGGVYGYTF

D: -
V: TRBV19
size: few
J: TRBJ1-6
DNA: TGTGCCAGTAGTATAGTTCGGTATTCACCCCTCCACTTT
CDR3: CASSIVRYSPLHF

D: TRBD1
V: TRBV19
size: few
J: TRBJ2-5
DNA: TGTGCCAGTAGTACACAGGGGGCGCCAGAGACCCAGTACTTC
CDR3: CASSTQGAPETQYF

D: TRBD2
V: TRBV9
size: -
J: TRBJ2-7
DNA: TGTGCCAGCAGCGTAGTAGCGGGAGATCCTCCTTCCGAGCAGTACTTC
CDR3: CASSVVAGDPPSEQYF

D: TRBD1
V: TRBV24-1
size: once
J: TRBJ2-3
DNA: TGTGCCACCAGTGATACGACGACAGGGACCACAGATACGCAGTATTTT
CDR3: CATSDTTTGTTDTQYF

D: -
V: TRBV20-1
size: -
J: TRBJ2-7
DNA: TGCAGTGCTAGTTGGGCAGGGCGCTCCTACGAGCAGTACTTC
CDR3: CSASWAGRSYEQYF

D: -
V: TRBV27
size: many
J: TRBJ2-7
DNA: TGTGCCAGCAGAACACAAGACGAGCAGTACTTC
CDR3: CASRTQDEQYF

D: -
V: TRBV4-1
size: few
J: TRBJ1-2
DNA: TGCGCCAGCAGCCAGCCCAGGGAGGGGCGCGGCTATGGCTACACCTTC
CDR3: CASSQPREGRGYGYTF

D: -
V: TRBV6-4
size: -
J: TRBJ1-2
DNA: TGTGCCAGCAGTGACGTTAGGGGATACACCTTC
CDR3: CASSDVRGYTF

D: TRBD2
V: TRBV19
size: -
J: TRBJ2-2
DNA: TGTGCCAGTAGTATGGCTAGCGGGAGATTCAACACCGGGGAGCTGTTTTTT
CDR3: CASSMASGRFNTGELFF

D: TRBD2
V: TRBV11-2
size: -
J: TRBJ2-3
DNA: TGTGCCAGCAGCTTATCCCTAGCGGGGGAACGCAGGGGTACGCAGTATTTT
CDR3: CASSLSLAGERRGTQYF

D: -
V: TRBV6-6
size: -
J: TRBJ1-6
DNA: TGTGCCAGCAGTATCGCGGGGGGAAATTCACCCCTCCACTTT
CDR3: CASSIAGGNSPLHF

D: TRBD1
V: TRBV15
size: -
J: TRBJ2-7
DNA: TGTGCCACCAGCAGAGGGGACAGGGGAACCTACGAGCAGTACTTC
CDR3: CATSRGDRGTYEQYF

D: TRBD2
V: TRBV5-4
size: -
J: TRBJ2-1
DNA: TGTGCCAGCAGCTTGAAGGTTTTAGGAGTAGCGGGGGGCAGGCGGAGTGAGCAGTTCTTC
CDR3: CASSLKVLGVAGGRRSEQFF

D: TRBD1
V: TRBV10-2
size: -
J: TRBJ2-5
DNA: TGCGCCAGCAGTGAGTTAGACAGGGTCGGCGAGACCCAGTACTTC
CDR3: CASSELDRVGETQYF

D: -
V: TRBV15
size: -
J: TRBJ2-4
DNA: TGTGCCACCAGCGCCGAGGGTGGCAGACGAGCCAAAAACATTCAGTACTTC
CDR3: CATSAEGGRRAKNIQYF

D: TRBD1
V: TRBV30
size: -
J: TRBJ1-6
DNA: TGTGCCTGTGGGACAGCATATAATTCACCCCTCCACTTT
CDR3: CACGTAYNSPLHF

D: -
V: TRBV20-1
size: -
J: TRBJ2-7
DNA: TGCAGTCCCCGAGGGGGTGACGAGCAGTACTTC
CDR3: CSPRGGDEQYF

D: -
V: TRBV18
size: -
J: TRBJ1-1
DNA: TGTGCCAGCTCCGCAGGGGATGACACTGAAGCTTTCTTT
CDR3: CASSAGDDTEAFF

D: TRBD2
V: TRBV4-2
size: -
J: TRBJ2-1
DNA: TGTGCCAGCAGCCCGTCGGGCGGGAGACTGGGAAATGAGCAGTTCTTC
CDR3: CASSPSGGRLGNEQFF

D: TRBD1
V: TRBV27
size: few
J: TRBJ1-1
DNA: TGTGCCAGCCATCGACAGGGAGCTAACACTGAAGCTTTCTTT
CDR3: CASHRQGANTEAFF

D: -
V: TRBV9
size: -
J: TRBJ2-3
DNA: TGTGCCAGCAGCCCTCGACTAGGACCAGATACGCAGTATTTT
CDR3: CASSPRLGPDTQYF

D: TRBD1
V: TRBV7-6
size: -
J: TRBJ1-3
DNA: TGTGCCAGCAGCATCGACAGGGGGAACTCTGGAAACACCATATATTTT
CDR3: CASSIDRGNSGNTIYF

D: -
V: TRBV28
size: -
J: TRBJ2-5
DNA: TGTGCCAGCAGTTTATTGGGAGTGGAGACCCAGTACTTC
CDR3: CASSLLGVETQYF

D: -
V: TRBV5-1
size: -
J: TRBJ2-4
DNA: TGCGCCAGCAGCTCCGGGACTGTTGTAGCCAAAAACATTCAGTACTTC
CDR3: CASSSGTVVAKNIQYF

D: -
V: TRBV18
size: -
J: TRBJ2-7
DNA: TGTGCCAGCTCACCAAGGAGTGATTCTTACGAGCAGTACTTC
CDR3: CASSPRSDSYEQYF

D: -
V: TRBV10-3
size: -
J: TRBJ2-7
DNA: TGTGCCATCAGTGATCTGGGGGCAACCTACGAGCAGTACTTC
CDR3: CAISDLGATYEQYF

D: TRBD1
V: TRBV10-2
size: -
J: TRBJ1-1
DNA: TGCGCCAGCAGTGCCCGGGACAGGGGAATGAACACTGAAGCTTTCTTT
CDR3: CASSARDRGMNTEAFF

D: TRBD1
V: TRBV5-1
size: -
J: TRBJ2-7
DNA: TGCGCCAGCAGCTCCCTTACCCTAGGCGGACAGGGGTGGGAGCAGTACTTC
CDR3: CASSSLTLGGQGWEQYF

D: -
V: TRBV5-4
size: -
J: TRBJ1-1
DNA: TGTGCCAGCAGCTTGAGCGGGGCGAACACTGAAGCTTTCTTT
CDR3: CASSLSGANTEAFF

D: TRBD1
V: TRBV7-2
size: -
J: TRBJ2-7
DNA: TGTGCCAGCAGGGAGGCGGGACAGGGCTACGAGCAGTACTTC
CDR3: CASREAGQGYEQYF

D: TRBD2
V: TRBV7-9
size: few
J: TRBJ2-3
DNA: TGTGCCAGCAGCTTAGAGTTGGGACTAGCAACAGATACGCAGTATTTT
CDR3: CASSLELGLATDTQYF

D: -
V: TRBV11-2
size: -
J: TRBJ2-2
DNA: TGTGCCAGCAGCGGAGTAGCGAACACCGGGGAGCTGTTTTTT
CDR3: CASSGVANTGELFF